These 10 T cell receptor beta chains came from one sample sequenced in a study of early T cells in non-severe SARS-CoV-2 infection. Via MiXCR, TCRdb re-called the 5' RACE reads, giving one row per CDR3 protein. The repertoire includes some 77,000 distinct CDR3 sequences, about 9.6% of them detected once, and nearly 5% sits in the top ten. The sequenced sample was whole blood. These receptors all stem from an adult who was a healthcare worker with PCR-confirmed SARS-CoV-2 infection or an uninfected control (not recorded which).

This clonotype was detected only a few times. V gene TRBV5-5 combines with J gene TRBJ2-6, with D uncertain. The germline CDR1 and CDR2 sequences are SGHKS and YYEKEE (reference sequence). The CDR3 spans 15 residues. The V end was cut by 5 bases, the J end by 2 bases, with 11 bases between. CDR3 loop: CASSVPTPGANVLTF. The DNA of the CDR3 is TGTGCCAGCAGTGTCCCAACACCTGGGGCCAACGTCCTGACTTTC.

Many counts were recorded for this clonotype. The V and J genes are TRBV5-4 and TRBJ2-7; the D call may be TRBD1 or TRBD2 (6 bases each). The length of the CDR3 is 13 residues. From germline, CDR1 is SGHNT and CDR2 YYREEE (reference sequence). Trimming shortened V by 4 bases and J by 0 bases, and 8 bases separated the two germline ends. The CDR3 DNA reads as TGTGCCAGCAGCCCGGGGGCCTCCTACGAGCAGTACTTC. Its protein is CASSPGASYEQYF. Supplemented by reference TRBV5-4 and TRBJ2-7, the full variable domain reads ETGVTQSPTHLIKTRGQQVTLRCSSQSGHNTVSWYQQALGQGPQFIFQYYREEENGRGNFPPRFSGLQFPNYSSELNVNALELDDSALYLCASSPGASYEQYFGPGTRLTVT.

This clonotype was recorded a few times. The chain employs TRBV6-4 and TRBJ2-1; D gene unclear. The CDR3 extends over 15 amino acids. The germline gives CDR1 MRHNA, CDR2 SNTAGT. V gave up 0 bases and J gave up 7 bases, with 13 bases separating them. The CDR3 loop reads CASSDSDDGYNEQFF. CDR3 coding DNA: TGTGCCAGCAGTGACTCTGACGACGGATATAATGAGCAGTTCTTC.

The chain employs TRBV28 and TRBJ1-2; the D is unclear. The V end was cut by 0 bases, the J end by 8 bases, with 10 bases between. Germline V lookup: CDR1 MDHEN, CDR2 SYDVKM. The CDR3 extends over 13 amino acids. CDR3 in amino acids: CASSLWGRGGYTF. In DNA, the CDR3 is TGTGCCAGCAGTTTATGGGGGAGAGGCGGCTACACCTTC.

This clonotype was observed a few times. The V gene is TRBV28, the J gene TRBJ1-1; no clear D gene. CDR1 MDHEN and CDR2 SYDVKM come from the germline V gene. V lost 4 bases, J lost 5 bases, and 8 bases lay in between. The CDR3 sequence is 12 residues long. CDR3 amino acids: CASSSIETEAFF. CDR3 in DNA: TGTGCCAGCAGTTCGATTGAGACTGAAGCTTTCTTT. The variable domain in full, completed from reference TRBV28 and TRBJ1-1, reads DVKVTQSSRYLVKRTGEKVFLECVQDMDHENMFWYRQDPGLGLRLIYFSYDVKMKEKGDIPEGYSVSREKKERFSLILESASTNQTSMYLCASSSIETEAFFGQGTRLTVV.

V is TRBV12-3 or TRBV12-4 and J is TRBJ1-1; 8 nucleotides align to TRBD1. Trimming cost V 4 bases and J 4 bases; bases outside gene matches: 2. The CDR3 has 13 amino acids. This chain's CDR3 is CASSWTGPTEAFF. Written as DNA, the CDR3 is TGTGCCAGCAGTTGGACAGGGCCCACTGAAGCTTTCTTT.

J is TRBJ2-4 and V is TRBV2, with D perhaps matching TRBD2 (5 bases). CDR1 is SNHLY and CDR2 is FYNNEI in the germline V gene. The CDR3 length is 16 residues. Between the trimmed V and J ends, which lost 6 bases and 0 bases, there was a span of 15 bases. Here the CDR3 reads CASREVGPIAKNIQYF. As DNA, the CDR3 is TGTGCCAGCAGGGAGGTTGGGCCCATAGCCAAAAACATTCAGTACTTC. The variable domain in full, with the rest retrieved from reference TRBV2 and TRBJ2-4, is EPEVTQTPSHQVTQMGQEVILRCVPISNHLYFYWYRQILGQKVEFLVSFYNNEISEKSEIFDDQFSVERPDGSNFTLKIRSTKLEDSAMYFCASREVGPIAKNIQYFGAGTRLSVL.

The chain recombines TRBV25-1 with TRBJ2-1; the D call may be TRBD1 or TRBD2 (6 bases each). The CDR3 is 15 residues long. CDR1 is MGHDK and CDR2 is SYGVNS in the germline V gene. V dropped 0 bases and J dropped 7 bases, with 13 bases sitting between them. CDR3 nucleotide sequence: TGTGCCAGCAGTGAATATAGGGTAGGGGGGAATGAGCAGTTCTTC. This codes for CASSEYRVGGNEQFF. Full variable domain (outside the CDR3, taken from reference TRBV25-1 and TRBJ2-1): EADIYQTPRYLVIGTGKKITLECSQTMGHDKMYWYQQDPGMELHLIHYSYGVNSTEKGDLSSESTVSRIRTEHFPLTLESARPSHTSQYLCASSEYRVGGNEQFFGPGTRLTVL.

This clonotype was seen a handful of times. This sequence joins TRBV10-2 and TRBJ2-3; TRBD1 might be the D (5 bases). The V and J ends lost 7 bases and 4 bases respectively, with 9 bases between them. Germline V gene sequence: CDR1 WSHSY, CDR2 SAAADI. The CDR3 contains 12 residues. CDR3 DNA sequence: TGCGCCAGCACCATAGGGGCAGATACGCAGTATTTT. This translates into CASTIGADTQYF.

The gene calls are TRBV12-3 or TRBV12-4 and TRBJ1-6; TRBD1 aligns across 7 bases. There are 15 residues in the CDR3. Trimming took 7 bases from V and 7 from J; bases not matched to a gene: 10. The CDR3 coding sequence is TGTGCCAGCACCGGAGGACAGGCAGGAAATTCACCCCTCCACTTT. It yields the protein CASTGGQAGNSPLHF.